This T cell receptor (beta chain) was obtained from a study of pediatric ulcerative colitis. From germline, CDR1 is SGHAT and CDR2 FQNNGV. V dropped 5 bases and J dropped 0 bases, with 19 bases sitting between them. This CDR3 has 17 amino acids. The assay was immunoSEQ multiplex PCR, and TCRdb's table has in-frame clones only and misses some. The table lists over 4,000 clones, roughly nine tenths of them singletons. In regard to this clone: The antigen is not known.

Study results and limitations: Compared with controls, ulcerative colitis showed greater blood-rectum clone sharing.

V and J are TRBV11-2 and TRBJ1-1; a possible D gene is TRBD1 (5 bases). The sequenced sample consisted of blood. The clonotype originates from a boy aged 10-17 years with mild ulcerative colitis. The CDR3 is CASSHHTWDGMNTEAFF. DNA of the CDR3: TGTGCCAGCAGCCATCACACTTGGGACGGAATGAACACTGAAGCTTTCTTT.